The 28 T cell receptor beta chains below come from one sample, sequenced in a study of T cells after yellow fever vaccination. Via MiXCR, TCRdb re-called the 5' RACE reads, giving one row per CDR3 protein. The sample lists some 240,000 distinct CDR3 sequences; 3% to 3.5% were seen once. This sample comprised CD4+ T cells sorted from PBMCs, obtained 10 days after the yellow fever booster vaccination. These receptors all stem from a man aged 18 to 35 who received the YFV17D yellow fever vaccine.

This clonotype was recorded at least ten times. The CDR3 reads CASSSPGLAQETQYF. The CDR3 DNA follows: TGTGCCAGCAGCTCGCCCGGACTTGCCCAAGAGACCCAGTACTTC. This chain joins TRBV5-4 and TRBJ2-5; TRBD2 might be the D (5 bases). The length of the CDR3 is 15 residues. Germline loops: CDR1 SGHNT, CDR2 YYREEE (reference sequence). V gave up 3 bases and J gave up 1 base, with 13 bases separating them. Using reference TRBV5-4 and TRBJ2-5 for the parts outside the CDR3, the full variable domain is ETGVTQSPTHLIKTRGQQVTLRCSSQSGHNTVSWYQQALGQGPQFIFQYYREEENGRGNFPPRFSGLQFPNYSSELNVNALELDDSALYLCASSSPGLAQETQYFGPGTRLLVL.

This clonotype was counted between two and nine times. The CDR3 sequence is CASSRPDPLKETQYF. As DNA, the CDR3 is TGTGCCAGCAGCCGACCGGACCCCCTTAAAGAGACCCAGTACTTC. The chain has TRBV5-4 and TRBJ2-5; no definite D call. Germline-derived CDR1 and CDR2 are SGHNT and YYREEE (reference sequence). Trimming removed 4 bases at V and 3 bases at J, with 16 bases between. The CDR3 loop spans 15 amino acids.

This clonotype showed up many times. The chain links TRBV6-6 to TRBJ2-7, with D unclear. The CDR3 extends over 11 amino acids. The V and J ends lost 0 bases and 7 bases respectively, with 4 bases between them. The V gene's germline CDR1 is MNHNY and CDR2 SVGAGI (reference sequence). The CDR3 nucleotides read TGTGCCAGCAGTTACTCGTCAGAGCAGTACTTC. It specifies CASSYSSEQYF.

Many counts were recorded for this clonotype. CDR3: CASSRNRQYSINTEAFF. CDR3 bases: TGTGCCAGCAGCCGGAATCGACAGTACTCCATAAACACTGAAGCTTTCTTT. V gene TRBV12-3 or TRBV12-4 combines with J gene TRBJ1-1; weak D call: TRBD1 (5 bases). The CDR3 spans 17 residues. Trimming removed 6 bases from V and 2 bases from J, with 22 bases in between.

The CDR3 is CARMRSNHFNEQYV. The CDR3 nucleotides read TGCGCCAGGATGAGGAGCAACCATTTCAACGAGCAGTACGTC. The J gene is TRBJ2-7, the V gene TRBV23-1; D is ambiguous. TRBV23-1 is an open reading frame, and its role is uncertain. The V and J ends lost 9 bases and 5 bases respectively, with 20 bases between them. This CDR3 has 14 amino acids.

The chain combines TRBV5-1 with TRBJ2-5, with no clear D. This CDR3 is built from 15 residues. Germline loops: CDR1 SGHRS, CDR2 YFSETQ. Trimming stripped 1 base from V and 5 bases from J, with 15 bases between. The CDR3 protein is CASSLWGRFGETQYF. CDR3 DNA: TGCGCCAGCAGCTTGTGGGGAAGGTTCGGTGAGACCCAGTACTTC.

This clonotype showed up many times. The chain uses TRBV20-1 and TRBJ2-1, with 10 bases lining up with TRBD2. The V and J ends lost 6 bases and 5 bases, in that order; junction bases with no gene match: 10. This CDR3 has 15 residues. The V gene's germline CDR1 is DFQATT and CDR2 SNEGSKA (reference sequence). CDR3 loop: CSAPLAGTWDNEQFF. The DNA for the CDR3 is TGCAGTGCACCACTAGCGGGGACCTGGGACAATGAGCAGTTCTTC.

This clonotype was observed a handful of times. CDR3 DNA sequence: TGTGCCAGCAGTTTCTCGGCAACAGAGAGGGGAAACACCATATATTTT. Encoded protein: CASSFSATERGNTIYF. The V and J genes are TRBV12-3 or TRBV12-4 and TRBJ1-3; D uncertain. V was shortened by 3 bases and J by 4 bases, with 16 bases between the two germline ends. The CDR3 contains 16 residues.

This clonotype was seen at least ten times. An end of the junction does not agree with germline; a read error may underlie this. V usage is TRBV7-7 and J usage is TRBJ2-3, with D unclear. From germline, CDR1 is SSHAT and CDR2 FNYEAQ (reference sequence). The CDR3 contains 15 residues. The CDR3 coding sequence is TGTGCTAGCAGCTCAGGTTCCGTAGCCACAGATACGCAGTATTTT. Protein: CASSSGSVATDTQYF.

This clonotype was seen only a few times. The CDR3 here is CASSRLTVGNTIYF. The CDR3 bases are TGTGCCAGCTCTAGGCTTACAGTCGGAAACACCATATATTTT. The chain links TRBV6-6 to TRBJ1-3, with D uncertain. Germline V gene data show CDR1 as MNHNY and CDR2 as SVGAGI (reference sequence). The CDR3 has 14 amino acids. V was pared by 8 bases and J by 4 bases, with 15 bases between.

This clonotype was detected many times. CDR3 coding DNA: TGCGCCAGCAGCTTGGGTTTATGGATGGAGACCCAGTACTTC. Residues: CASSLGLWMETQYF. J is TRBJ2-5 and V is TRBV5-1; D is uncertain. Trimming took off 0 bases at V and 5 bases at J, with 11 bases between the two ends. Germline loops: CDR1 SGHRS, CDR2 YFSETQ. The CDR3 spans 14 residues.

This chain joins TRBV20-1 and TRBJ2-4; 7 nucleotides line up with TRBD1. V was pared by 3 bases and J by 0 bases, with 14 bases of the junction left unmatched. Germline V gene data show CDR1 as DFQATT and CDR2 as SNEGSKA (reference sequence). This CDR3 region has 18 residues. As DNA, the CDR3 is TGCAGTGCTAGCTCTCCGGGACAGAAGACTATAGCCAAAAACATTCAGTACTTC. This translates into CSASSPGQKTIAKNIQYF.

Many counts were recorded for this clonotype. This chain links TRBV21-1 with TRBJ2-3; the listed D gene, TRBD1, was not tested against the DNA. TRBV21-1 has pseudogene status. This CDR3 is built from 16 residues. The CDR3 sequence is CASPLGGPASTDTQYF. In DNA form, the CDR3 reads TGTGCCAGCCCCCTAGGCGGCCCAGCTAGCACAGATACGCAGTATTTT.

This clonotype was counted only a few times. The chain is built from TRBV7-8 and TRBJ1-3; possible D gene TRBD1, 6 bases. CDR3 size: 16 residues. Trimming removed 7 bases from V and 0 bases from J, with 16 bases in between. Germline V gene lookup returns CDR1 SGHVS and CDR2 FQNEAQ. CDR3 DNA: TGTGCCAGCAACTGGGGGGCCGGTGACTCTGGAAACACCATATATTTT. Amino acid sequence: CASNWGAGDSGNTIYF.

The chain carries TRBV6-6 and TRBJ2-1; tentative D call: TRBD1 (5 bases). From germline, CDR1 is MNHNY and CDR2 SVGAGI (reference sequence). The CDR3 covers 16 residues. V was pared by 2 bases and J by 7 bases, with 18 bases between. The CDR3 here is CASSYGGRVEENEQFF. The CDR3 DNA follows: TGTGCCAGCAGTTACGGCGGCAGGGTGGAAGAAAATGAGCAGTTCTTC.

In its sample, this clonotype was seen many times. In DNA, the CDR3 is TGTGCCAGCTTGAGGGGCACTGAAGCTTTCTTT. Protein sequence: CASLRGTEAFF. This chain uses TRBV2 with TRBJ1-1, with a tentative D call TRBD1 (5 bases). V lost 8 bases and J lost 4, with 8 bases in between. The CDR3 is 11 residues long. CDR1 and CDR2 (germline): SNHLY, FYNNEI.

This chain uses TRBV27 with TRBJ2-1; a weak D match, TRBD2 (6 bases). CDR3 length: 16 residues. CDR1 and CDR2 from the germline V gene are MNHEY and SMNVEV (reference sequence). Trimming stripped 3 bases from V and 5 bases from J, with 17 bases between. CDR3 in amino acids: CASSFGRSGGNNEQFF. As DNA, the CDR3 is TGTGCCAGCAGTTTTGGTCGGTCCGGGGGAAACAATGAGCAGTTCTTC.

This clonotype has just a few counts. The chain links TRBV5-1 to TRBJ2-3, with 7 positions matching TRBD1. This CDR3 comprises 15 residues. Losses at the gene ends were 5 bases for V and 3 bases for J; bases not matched to a gene: 9. Germline CDR1 is SGHRS and CDR2 is YFSETQ. The chain's CDR3 is CASRPRTGQTDTQYF. CDR3 coding DNA: TGCGCCAGCAGGCCTAGGACAGGTCAAACAGATACGCAGTATTTT.

The chain combines TRBV10-3 with TRBJ2-1; D unresolved. The CDR3 has 13 amino acids. The V end was cut by 9 bases, the J end by 0 bases, with 9 bases between. Germline CDR1 reads ENHRY; CDR2 reads SYGVKD. The CDR3 coding sequence is TGTGCCATGTCGGTGAGCTCCTACAATGAGCAGTTCTTC. Amino acid sequence: CAMSVSSYNEQFF.

This clonotype came up a few times. The CDR3 DNA reads as TGCAGTGCTAGGGATGGTGGGGGGTTAGTCTCACCCCTCCACTTT. Translation: CSARDGGGLVSPLHF. V is TRBV20-1 and J is TRBJ1-6; D perhaps matches TRBD1 (5 bases). Germline V gene lookup returns CDR1 DFQATT and CDR2 SNEGSKA (reference sequence). The V gene lost 3 bases and the J gene lost 10 bases, with 19 bases spanning the gap. This CDR3 is 15 amino acids long.

This clonotype showed up many times. This chain joins TRBV20-1 and TRBJ2-5; D remains ambiguous. The CDR3 runs to 15 residues. Per the germline V gene, CDR1 is DFQATT and CDR2 is SNEGSKA (reference sequence). V was pared by 3 bases and J by 4 bases, with 18 bases between. The CDR3 coding sequence is TGCAGTGCTAGGGCGGCCGGTGGGGTAGGAGAGACCCAGTACTTC. Translating it yields CSARAAGGVGETQYF.

This clonotype was seen a handful of times. The J gene is TRBJ1-2, the V gene TRBV19, with TRBD1 matching over 10 bases. V shed 5 bases, J shed 8 bases, and the junction held 2 bases outside the gene matches. The CDR3 runs 12 residues. Per the germline V gene, CDR1 is LNHDA and CDR2 is SQIVND (reference sequence). The CDR3 reads CASSDRGQGYTF. CDR3 bases: TGTGCCAGTAGTGACAGGGGGCAAGGCTACACCTTC.

The chain couples TRBV3-1 to TRBJ2-5; D unclear. The V end was cut by 0 bases, the J end by 5 bases, with 10 bases between. The germline CDR1 and CDR2 sequences are LGHDT and YNNKEL (reference sequence). The CDR3 extends over 14 amino acids. CDR3 sequence reads: CASSQDRSRETQYF. CDR3 DNA sequence: TGTGCCAGCAGCCAAGATCGAAGCAGGGAGACCCAGTACTTC.

This clonotype was counted only a few times. Germline and junction disagree at one end, which may indicate a read error. The chain is built from TRBV7-2 and TRBJ2-1; 8 nucleotides agree with TRBD1. This CDR3 region has 12 residues. Germline V gene data show CDR1 as SGHTA and CDR2 as FQGNSA. The CDR3 nucleotides are TGTGCCAGCAGCTCCTTTCAGGGGGCCCCCCTCTTC. Protein sequence: CASSSFQGAPLF.

This clonotype appeared many times. The rearrangement links TRBV5-1 to TRBJ2-5; D is uncertain. Germline assignment: CDR1 SGHRS and CDR2 YFSETQ. This CDR3 contains 15 residues. V gave up 4 bases and J gave up 0 bases, with 13 bases separating them. The CDR3 region is CASSPLSGHQETQYF. As DNA, the CDR3 is TGCGCCAGCAGCCCCCTTTCAGGCCACCAAGAGACCCAGTACTTC.

This clonotype occurred many times. The J gene is TRBJ2-2, the V gene TRBV7-9; D is possibly TRBD1 (5 bases). Germline loops: CDR1 SEHNR, CDR2 FQNEAQ (reference sequence). V was pared by 11 bases and J by 6 bases, with 10 bases between. CDR3 length: 11 amino acids. CDR3 loop: CAGAVAGELFF. The CDR3 region has the DNA TGTGCCGGGGCCGTAGCCGGGGAGCTGTTTTTT.

This sequence joins TRBV5-1 and TRBJ1-2; possibly TRBD1 for D (5 bases). V lost 1 base and J lost 4, with 11 bases in between. Germline V gives CDR1 SGHRS, CDR2 YFSETQ. CDR3 length equals 14 residues. The CDR3 coding sequence is TGCGCCAGCAGCTTGTCGGAGGGACTCTATGGCTACACCTTC. Translating it yields CASSLSEGLYGYTF.

A note on this clonotype: The germline gene is not matched at one end of the junction; a read error may be the cause. The chain recombines TRBV7-9 with TRBJ1-1; TRBD1 matches 8 bases. CDR3 length: 15 amino acids. Germline CDR1 reads SEHNR; CDR2 reads FQNEAQ (reference sequence). The CDR3 reads CASILYRGTGTEAFF. Here the CDR3 DNA reads TGTGCCAGCATCTTATACAGGGGGACTGGGACTGAAGCTTTCTTT.